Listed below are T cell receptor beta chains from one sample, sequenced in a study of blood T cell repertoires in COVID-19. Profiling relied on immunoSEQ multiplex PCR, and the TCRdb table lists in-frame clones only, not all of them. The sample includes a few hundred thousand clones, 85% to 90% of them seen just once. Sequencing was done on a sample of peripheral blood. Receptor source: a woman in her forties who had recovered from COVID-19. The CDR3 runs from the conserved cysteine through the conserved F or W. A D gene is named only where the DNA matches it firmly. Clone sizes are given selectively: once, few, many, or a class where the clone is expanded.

DNA: TGTGCCAGCAGCACGAACGCCGGGAGACAGGGAAAGGGCTACACCTTC
CDR3: CASSTNAGRQGKGYTF
J: TRBJ1-2
D: TRBD1
size: few
V: TRBV7-9

DNA: TGTGCCAGCAGACAGGGGCAGGTTGGCTACACCTTC
CDR3: CASRQGQVGYTF
J: TRBJ1-2
D: TRBD1
size: .
V: TRBV28

DNA: TGTGCCAGCAGCGATCTAGGGGGCCCAACTAATGAAAAACTGTTTTTT
CDR3: CASSDLGGPTNEKLFF
J: TRBJ1-4
D: TRBD1
size: .
V: TRBV27

DNA: TGTGCCAGCAGTTTTTCGGGGGGCACCGGGGAGCTGTTTTTT
CDR3: CASSFSGGTGELFF
J: TRBJ2-2
D: TRBD2
size: .
V: TRBV27

DNA: TGCGCCAGCAGCCAAGATCTTTCAGGGGGAATCACAGATACGCAGTATTTT
CDR3: CASSQDLSGGITDTQYF
J: TRBJ2-3
D: TRBD1
size: .
V: TRBV4-3

DNA: TGTGCCAGCAGCCGCGACACCTCCTATGGCTACACCTTC
CDR3: CASSRDTSYGYTF
J: TRBJ1-2
D: .
size: .
V: TRBV14

DNA: TGTGCCAGCAGTGACCCGGGTGAAGGGGCCGAGCAGTACTTC
CDR3: CASSDPGEGAEQYF
J: TRBJ2-7
D: .
size: .
V: TRBV2

DNA: TGCGCCAGCAGCCAAGATGCAGGGGCGAACACTGAAGCTTTCTTT
CDR3: CASSQDAGANTEAFF
J: TRBJ1-1
D: .
size: .
V: TRBV4-1

DNA: TGTGCCAGTAGGACTTCTTCGGACAGGAATGAAAAACTGTTTTTT
CDR3: CASRTSSDRNEKLFF
J: TRBJ1-4
D: TRBD1
size: many
V: TRBV19

DNA: TGCAGTGCTAGTGTTGAGGGGAGGGTACGGGGCGAGCAGTACTTC
CDR3: CSASVEGRVRGEQYF
J: TRBJ2-7
D: TRBD2
size: .
V: TRBV20-1

DNA: TGTGCCAGCACCAGCAGGGGGATCTACTACAATGAGCAGTTCTTC
CDR3: CASTSRGIYYNEQFF
J: TRBJ2-1
D: TRBD1
size: once
V: TRBV11-2

DNA: TGTGCCTGGAGTCTGCAGGGGGGAGGACCCCTCCACTTT
CDR3: CAWSLQGGGPLHF
J: TRBJ1-6
D: TRBD1
size: .
V: TRBV30

DNA: TGTGCCAGCAGCACAGGGACGCGTGGAGTATCACCCCTCCACTTT
CDR3: CASSTGTRGVSPLHF
J: TRBJ1-6
D: .
size: .
V: TRBV9

DNA: TGCAGCGTTGACAAACAGGGTATGAACACTGAAGCTTTCTTT
CDR3: CSVDKQGMNTEAFF
J: TRBJ1-1
D: .
size: .
V: TRBV29-1

DNA: TGTGCCAGCAGTTTGGGACTAGCGGGAGGGGACGGGGAGCAGTTCTTC
CDR3: CASSLGLAGGDGEQFF
J: TRBJ2-1
D: TRBD2
size: .
V: TRBV28

DNA: TGTGCTAGTGCTCTGAGCGGGACAGGGGTTTATAGCAATCAGCCCCAGCATTTT
CDR3: CASALSGTGVYSNQPQHF
J: TRBJ1-5
D: TRBD1
size: .
V: TRBV12-5

DNA: TGTGCCAGCAGTTTATCGCGGACTAGCCGGGAGACCCAGTACTTC
CDR3: CASSLSRTSRETQYF
J: TRBJ2-5
D: TRBD2
size: .
V: TRBV27